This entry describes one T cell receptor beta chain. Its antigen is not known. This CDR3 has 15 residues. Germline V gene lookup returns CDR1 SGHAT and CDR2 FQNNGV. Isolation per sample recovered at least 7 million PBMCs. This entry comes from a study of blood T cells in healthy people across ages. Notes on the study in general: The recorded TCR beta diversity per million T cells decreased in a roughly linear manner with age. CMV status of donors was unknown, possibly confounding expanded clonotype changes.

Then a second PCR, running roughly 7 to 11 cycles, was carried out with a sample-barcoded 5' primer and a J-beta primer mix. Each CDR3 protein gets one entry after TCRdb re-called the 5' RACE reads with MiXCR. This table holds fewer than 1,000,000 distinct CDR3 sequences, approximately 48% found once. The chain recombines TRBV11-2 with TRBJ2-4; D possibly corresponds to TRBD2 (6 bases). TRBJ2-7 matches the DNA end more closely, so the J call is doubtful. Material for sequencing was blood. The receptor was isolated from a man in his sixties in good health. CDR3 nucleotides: TGTGCCAGCAGCACAACGGTACTAGCTGGTTACGAGCAGTACTTC. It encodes CASSTTVLAGYEQYF.